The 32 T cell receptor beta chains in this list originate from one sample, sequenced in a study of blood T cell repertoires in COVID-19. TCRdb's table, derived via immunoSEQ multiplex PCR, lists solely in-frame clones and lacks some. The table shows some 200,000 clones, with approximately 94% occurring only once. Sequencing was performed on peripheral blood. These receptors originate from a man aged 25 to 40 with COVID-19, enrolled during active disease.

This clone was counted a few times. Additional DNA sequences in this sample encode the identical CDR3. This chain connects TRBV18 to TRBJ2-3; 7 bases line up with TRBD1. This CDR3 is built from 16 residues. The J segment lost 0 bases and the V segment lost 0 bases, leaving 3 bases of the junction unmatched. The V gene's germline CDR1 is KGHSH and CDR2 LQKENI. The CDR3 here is CASSPPGGQSTDTQYF. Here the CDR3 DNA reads TGTGCCAGCTCACCACCAGGGGGCCAAAGCACAGATACGCAGTATTTT.

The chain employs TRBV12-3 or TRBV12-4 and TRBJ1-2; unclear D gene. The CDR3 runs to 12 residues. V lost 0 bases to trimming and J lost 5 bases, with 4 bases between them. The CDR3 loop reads CASSLAEYGYTF. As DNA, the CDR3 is TGTGCCAGCAGTTTAGCGGAGTATGGCTACACCTTC.

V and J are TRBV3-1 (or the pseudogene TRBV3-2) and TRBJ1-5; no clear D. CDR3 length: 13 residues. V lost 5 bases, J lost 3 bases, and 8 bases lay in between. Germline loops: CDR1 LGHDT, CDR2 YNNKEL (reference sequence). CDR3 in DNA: TGTGCCAGCAGCGAGACACCCAATCAGCCCCAGCATTTT. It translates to CASSETPNQPQHF.

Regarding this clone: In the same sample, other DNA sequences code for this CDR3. DNA for the CDR3: TGCGCCAGCAGCCAAGGGACAAGCTACGAGCAGTACTTC. Translating gives CASSQGTSYEQYF. V and J are TRBV4-1 and TRBJ2-7; TRBD1 is a possible D gene (5 bases). The CDR3 spans 13 residues. In germline, CDR1 is MGHRA, CDR2 YSYEKL. Trimming took 1 base from V and 3 from J, leaving 7 bases between them.

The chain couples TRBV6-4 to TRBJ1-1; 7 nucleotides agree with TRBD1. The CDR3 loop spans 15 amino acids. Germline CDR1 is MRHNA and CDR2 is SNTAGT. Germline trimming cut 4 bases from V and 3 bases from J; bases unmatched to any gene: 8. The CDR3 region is CASSVITGVYTEAFF. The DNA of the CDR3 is TGTGCCAGCAGTGTCATAACAGGGGTTTACACTGAAGCTTTCTTT.

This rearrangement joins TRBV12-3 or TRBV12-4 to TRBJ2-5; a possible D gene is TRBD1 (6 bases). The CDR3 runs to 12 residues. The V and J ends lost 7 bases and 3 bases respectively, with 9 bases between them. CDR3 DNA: TGTGCCAGCAATACAGGGAAAGAGACCCAGTACTTC. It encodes CASNTGKETQYF.

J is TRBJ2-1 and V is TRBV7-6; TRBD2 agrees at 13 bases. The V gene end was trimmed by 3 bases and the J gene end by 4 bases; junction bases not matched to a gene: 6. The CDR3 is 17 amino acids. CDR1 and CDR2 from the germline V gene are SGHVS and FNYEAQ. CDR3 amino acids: CASSFGTSGEYYNEQFF. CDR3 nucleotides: TGTGCCAGCAGCTTCGGGACTAGCGGGGAATATTACAATGAGCAGTTCTTC.

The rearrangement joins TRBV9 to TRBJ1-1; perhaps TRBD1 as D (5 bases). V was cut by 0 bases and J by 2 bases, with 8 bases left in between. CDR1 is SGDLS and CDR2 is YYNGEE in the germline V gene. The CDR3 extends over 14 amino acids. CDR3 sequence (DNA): TGTGCCAGCAGCGTAGCGGGGGGTAACACTGAAGCTTTCTTT. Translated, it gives CASSVAGGNTEAFF.

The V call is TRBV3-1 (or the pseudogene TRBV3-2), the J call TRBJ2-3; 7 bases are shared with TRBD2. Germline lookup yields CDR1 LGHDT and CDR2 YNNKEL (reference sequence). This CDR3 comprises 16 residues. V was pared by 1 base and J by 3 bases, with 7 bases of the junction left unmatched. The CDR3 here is CASSQASGGGTDTQYF. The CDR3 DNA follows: TGTGCCAGCAGCCAAGCTTCCGGGGGAGGGACAGATACGCAGTATTTT.

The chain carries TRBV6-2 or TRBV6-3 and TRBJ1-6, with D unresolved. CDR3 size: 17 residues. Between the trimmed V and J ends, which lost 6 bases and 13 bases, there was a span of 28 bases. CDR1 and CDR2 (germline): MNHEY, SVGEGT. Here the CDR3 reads CASSPSSGIQAVGPLHF. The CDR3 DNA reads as TGTGCCAGCAGCCCTTCGTCGGGGATCCAGGCAGTGGGTCCCCTCCACTTT.

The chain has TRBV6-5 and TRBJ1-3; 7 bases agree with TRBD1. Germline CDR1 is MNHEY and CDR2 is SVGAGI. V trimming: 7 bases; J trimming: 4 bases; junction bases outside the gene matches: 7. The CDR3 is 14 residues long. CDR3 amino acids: CASTRQGYGNTIYF. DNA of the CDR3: TGTGCCAGCACCCGACAGGGCTACGGAAACACCATATATTTT.

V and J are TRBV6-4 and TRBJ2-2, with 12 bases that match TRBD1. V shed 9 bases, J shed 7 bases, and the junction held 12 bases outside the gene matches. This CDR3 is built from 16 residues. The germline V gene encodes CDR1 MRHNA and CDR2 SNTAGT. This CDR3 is CARVPGTGGHIGELFF. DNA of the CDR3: TGTGCCAGGGTGCCCGGGACAGGGGGCCATATCGGGGAGCTGTTTTTT.

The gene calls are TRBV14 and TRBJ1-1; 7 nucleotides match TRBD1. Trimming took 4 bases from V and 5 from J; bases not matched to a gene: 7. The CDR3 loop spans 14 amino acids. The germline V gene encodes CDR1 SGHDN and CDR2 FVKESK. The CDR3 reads CASSLGTARTEAFF. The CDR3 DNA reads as TGTGCCAGCAGCCTAGGGACAGCACGTACTGAAGCTTTCTTT.

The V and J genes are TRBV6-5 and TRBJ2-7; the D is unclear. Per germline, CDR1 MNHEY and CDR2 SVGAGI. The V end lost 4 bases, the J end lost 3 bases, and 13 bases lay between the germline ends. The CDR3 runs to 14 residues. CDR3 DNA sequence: TGTGCCAGCAGTTCGCGAACAGCTTACTACGAGCAGTACTTC. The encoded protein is CASSSRTAYYEQYF.

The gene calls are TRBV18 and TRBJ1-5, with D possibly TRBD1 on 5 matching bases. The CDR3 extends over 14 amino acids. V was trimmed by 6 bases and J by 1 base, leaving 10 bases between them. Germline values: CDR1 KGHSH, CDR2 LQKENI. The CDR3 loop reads CASSPGGSNQPQHF. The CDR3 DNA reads TGTGCCAGCTCCCCCGGGGGGAGCAATCAGCCCCAGCATTTT.

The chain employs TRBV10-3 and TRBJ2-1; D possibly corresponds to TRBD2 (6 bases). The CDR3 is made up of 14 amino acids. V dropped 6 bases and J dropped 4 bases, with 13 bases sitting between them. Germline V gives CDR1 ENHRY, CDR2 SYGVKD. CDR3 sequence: CAIRAGTGYNEQFF. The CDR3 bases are TGTGCCATCAGGGCCGGGACTGGATACAATGAGCAGTTCTTC.

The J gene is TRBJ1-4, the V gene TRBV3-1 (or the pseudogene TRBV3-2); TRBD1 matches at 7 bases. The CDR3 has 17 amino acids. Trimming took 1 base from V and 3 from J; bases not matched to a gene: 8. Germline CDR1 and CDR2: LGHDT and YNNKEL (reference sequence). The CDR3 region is CASSQVGRGAANEKLFF. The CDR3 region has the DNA TGTGCCAGCAGCCAAGTCGGCAGGGGGGCGGCTAATGAAAAACTGTTTTTT.

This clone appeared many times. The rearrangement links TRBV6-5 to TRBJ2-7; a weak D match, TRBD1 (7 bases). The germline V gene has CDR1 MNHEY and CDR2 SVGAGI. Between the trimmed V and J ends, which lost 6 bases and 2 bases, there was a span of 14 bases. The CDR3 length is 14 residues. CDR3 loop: CASRGGQSPYEQYF. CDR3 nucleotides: TGTGCCAGCAGGGGGGGACAGAGCCCCTACGAGCAGTACTTC.

The CDR3 loop is CASSLAGGQGAETQYF. The CDR3 nucleotides are TGCGCCAGCAGCTTGGCCGGAGGACAGGGTGCGGAGACCCAGTACTTC. The chain uses TRBV5-1 and TRBJ2-5; 8 nucleotides agree with TRBD1. Germline CDR1 is SGHRS and CDR2 is YFSETQ. Losses at the gene ends were 0 bases for V and 5 bases for J; bases not matched to a gene: 9. The CDR3 has 16 amino acids.

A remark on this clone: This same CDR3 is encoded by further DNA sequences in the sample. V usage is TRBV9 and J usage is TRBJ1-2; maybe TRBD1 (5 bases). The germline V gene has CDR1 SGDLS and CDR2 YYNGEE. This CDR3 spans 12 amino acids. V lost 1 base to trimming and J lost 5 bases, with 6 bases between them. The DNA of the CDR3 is TGTGCCAGCAGCGTATCAGGGTATGGCTACACCTTC. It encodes CASSVSGYGYTF.

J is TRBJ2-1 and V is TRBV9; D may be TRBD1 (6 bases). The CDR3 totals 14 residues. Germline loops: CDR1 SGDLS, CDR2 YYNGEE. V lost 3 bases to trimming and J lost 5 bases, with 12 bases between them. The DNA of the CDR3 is TGTGCCAGCAGCGCGGGACAACCAAACAATGAGCAGTTCTTC. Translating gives CASSAGQPNNEQFF.

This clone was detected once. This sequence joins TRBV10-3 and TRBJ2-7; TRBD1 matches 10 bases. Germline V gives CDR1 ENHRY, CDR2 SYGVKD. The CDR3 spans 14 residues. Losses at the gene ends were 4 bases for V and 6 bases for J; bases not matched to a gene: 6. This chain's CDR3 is CAISAGTGVSEQYF. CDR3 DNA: TGTGCCATCAGTGCCGGGACAGGGGTATCCGAGCAGTACTTC.

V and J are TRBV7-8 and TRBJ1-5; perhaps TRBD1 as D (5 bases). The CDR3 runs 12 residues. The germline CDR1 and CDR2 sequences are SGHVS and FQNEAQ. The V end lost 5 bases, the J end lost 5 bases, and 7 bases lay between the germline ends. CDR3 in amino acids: CASSPGDQPQHF. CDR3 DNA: TGTGCCAGCAGCCCGGGGGATCAGCCCCAGCATTTT. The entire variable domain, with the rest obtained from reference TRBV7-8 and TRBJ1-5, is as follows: GAGVSQSPRYKVAKRGQDVALRCDPISGHVSLFWYQQALGQGPEFLTYFQNEAQLDKSGLPSDRFFAERPEGSVSTLKIQRTQQEDSAVYLCASSPGDQPQHFGDGTRLSIL.

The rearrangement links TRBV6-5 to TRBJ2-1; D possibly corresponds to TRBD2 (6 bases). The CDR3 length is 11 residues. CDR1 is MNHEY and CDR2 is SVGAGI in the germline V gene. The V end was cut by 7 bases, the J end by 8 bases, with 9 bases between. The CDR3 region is CASIRDYEQFF. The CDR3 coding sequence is TGTGCCAGCATCAGGGACTATGAGCAGTTCTTC.

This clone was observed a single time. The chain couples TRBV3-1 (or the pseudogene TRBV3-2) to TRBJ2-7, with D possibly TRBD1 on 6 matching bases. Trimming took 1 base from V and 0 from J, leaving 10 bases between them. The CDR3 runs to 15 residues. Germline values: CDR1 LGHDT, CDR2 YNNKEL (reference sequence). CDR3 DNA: TGTGCCAGCAGCCAAGGTGCAGGGGCCTCCTACGAGCAGTACTTC. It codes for CASSQGAGASYEQYF.

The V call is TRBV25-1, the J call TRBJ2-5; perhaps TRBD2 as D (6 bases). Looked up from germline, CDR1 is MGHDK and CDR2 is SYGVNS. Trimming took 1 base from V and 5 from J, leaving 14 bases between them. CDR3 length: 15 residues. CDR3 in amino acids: CASSESRGGSETQYF. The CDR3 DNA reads TGTGCCAGCAGTGAATCCCGTGGGGGGAGCGAGACCCAGTACTTC.

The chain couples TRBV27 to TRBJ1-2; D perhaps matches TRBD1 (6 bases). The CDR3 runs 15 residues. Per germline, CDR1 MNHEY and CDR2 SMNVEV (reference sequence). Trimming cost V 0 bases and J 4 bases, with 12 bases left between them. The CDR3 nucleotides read TGTGCCAGCAGTTTATCGCGGGGGGCTACCTATGGCTACACCTTC. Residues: CASSLSRGATYGYTF.

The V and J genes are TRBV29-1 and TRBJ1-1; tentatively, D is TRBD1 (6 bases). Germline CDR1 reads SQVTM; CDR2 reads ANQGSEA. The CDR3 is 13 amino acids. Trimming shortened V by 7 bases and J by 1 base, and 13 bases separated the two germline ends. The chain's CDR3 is CSARGRENTEAFF. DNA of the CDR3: TGCAGCGCCAGGGGACGGGAGAACACTGAAGCTTTCTTT.

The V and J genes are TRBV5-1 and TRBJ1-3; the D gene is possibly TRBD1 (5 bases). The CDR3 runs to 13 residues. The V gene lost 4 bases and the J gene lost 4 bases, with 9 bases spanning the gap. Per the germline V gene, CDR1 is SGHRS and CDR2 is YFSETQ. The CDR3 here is CASSPGGGNTIYF. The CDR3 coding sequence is TGCGCCAGCAGCCCCGGGGGGGGAAACACCATATATTTT.

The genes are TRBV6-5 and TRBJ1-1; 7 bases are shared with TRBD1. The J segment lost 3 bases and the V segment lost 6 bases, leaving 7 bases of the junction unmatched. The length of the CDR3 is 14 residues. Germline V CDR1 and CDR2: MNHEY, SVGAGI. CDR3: CASRVGQAYTEAFF. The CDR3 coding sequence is TGTGCCAGCAGGGTTGGACAGGCTTACACTGAAGCTTTCTTT.

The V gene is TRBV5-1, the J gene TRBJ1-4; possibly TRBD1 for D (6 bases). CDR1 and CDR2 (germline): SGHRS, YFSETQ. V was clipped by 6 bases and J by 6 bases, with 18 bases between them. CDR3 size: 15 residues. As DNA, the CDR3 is TGCGCCAGCACCCCCGGAGGGGGAGGGCATGAAAAACTGTTTTTT. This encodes CASTPGGGGHEKLFF.

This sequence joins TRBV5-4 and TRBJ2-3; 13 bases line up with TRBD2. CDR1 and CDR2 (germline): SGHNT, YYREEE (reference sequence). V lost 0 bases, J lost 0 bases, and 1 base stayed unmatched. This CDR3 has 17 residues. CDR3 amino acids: CASSLGGLAGSTDTQYF. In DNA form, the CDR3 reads TGTGCCAGCAGCTTGGGGGGACTAGCGGGGAGCACAGATACGCAGTATTTT. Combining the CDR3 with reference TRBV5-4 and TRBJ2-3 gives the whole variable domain ETGVTQSPTHLIKTRGQQVTLRCSSQSGHNTVSWYQQALGQGPQFIFQYYREEENGRGNFPPRFSGLQFPNYSSELNVNALELDDSALYLCASSLGGLAGSTDTQYFGPGTRLTVL.